This T cell receptor beta chain was sequenced in a study of shared clonotypes between healthy human individuals. The study, taken as a whole, reports: Researchers sampled blood only, noting tissue repertoires likely differ.

CDR1 and CDR2 from the germline V gene are SEHNR and FQNEAQ (reference sequence). The V end was cut by 5 bases, the J end by 6 bases, with 18 bases between. CDR3 size: 15 residues. This clone occurred many times. No antigen is known for it. Clones were sequenced by immunoSEQ multiplex PCR, and TCRdb holds only the in-frame ones, with some missing. Among about 960,000 clones listed, around 80% were seen once. The specimen sequenced was memory CD4+ T cells sorted from blood. Indicated subset: CD45RA-negative fraction. The chain links TRBV7-9 to TRBJ2-3; the D gene is possibly TRBD1 (5 bases). This clonotype was sampled from a man aged 18 to 35 in good health. CDR3 sequence (DNA): TGTGCCAGCAGCCCTAGGGGCGATTTAGGTGATACGCAGTATTTT. This codes for CASSPRGDLGDTQYF.